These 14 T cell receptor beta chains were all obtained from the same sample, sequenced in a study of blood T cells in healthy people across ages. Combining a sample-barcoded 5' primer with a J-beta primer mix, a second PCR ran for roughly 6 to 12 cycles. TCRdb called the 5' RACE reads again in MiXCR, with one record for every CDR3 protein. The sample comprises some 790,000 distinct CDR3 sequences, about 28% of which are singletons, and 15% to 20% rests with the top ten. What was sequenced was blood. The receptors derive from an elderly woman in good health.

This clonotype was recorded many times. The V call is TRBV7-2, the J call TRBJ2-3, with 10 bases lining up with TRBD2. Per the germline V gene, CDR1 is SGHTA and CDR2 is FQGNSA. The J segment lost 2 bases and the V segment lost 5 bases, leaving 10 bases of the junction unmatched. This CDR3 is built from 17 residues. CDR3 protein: CASSPFLAGAFTDTQYF. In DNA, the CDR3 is TGTGCCAGCAGCCCGTTTCTAGCGGGGGCCTTCACAGATACGCAGTATTTT.

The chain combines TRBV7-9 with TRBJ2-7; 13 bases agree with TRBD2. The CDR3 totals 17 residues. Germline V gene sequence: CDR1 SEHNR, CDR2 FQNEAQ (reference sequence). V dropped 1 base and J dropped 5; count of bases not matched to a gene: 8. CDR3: CASSLGGLAGWKNEQYF. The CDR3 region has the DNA TGTGCCAGCAGCTTAGGGGGACTAGCGGGGTGGAAGAACGAGCAGTACTTC.

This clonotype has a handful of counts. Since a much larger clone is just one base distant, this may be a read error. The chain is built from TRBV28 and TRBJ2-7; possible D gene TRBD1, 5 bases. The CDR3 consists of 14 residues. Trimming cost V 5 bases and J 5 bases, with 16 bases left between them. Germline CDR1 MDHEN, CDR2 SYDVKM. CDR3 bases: TGTGCCAGCAGTCGGAGACAGCGCTTAGACGAGCAGTACTTC. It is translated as CASSRRQRLDEQYF.

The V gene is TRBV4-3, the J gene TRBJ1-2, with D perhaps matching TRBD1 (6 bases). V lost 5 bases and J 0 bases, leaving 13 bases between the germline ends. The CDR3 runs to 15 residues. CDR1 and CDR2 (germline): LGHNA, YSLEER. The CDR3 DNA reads TGCGCCAGCAGCGTAGACGGGGGGCCTAACTATGGCTACACCTTC. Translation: CASSVDGGPNYGYTF.

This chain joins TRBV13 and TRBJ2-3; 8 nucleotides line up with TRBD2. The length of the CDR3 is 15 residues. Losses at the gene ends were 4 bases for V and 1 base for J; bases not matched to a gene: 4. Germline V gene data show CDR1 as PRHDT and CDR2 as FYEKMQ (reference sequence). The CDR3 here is CASSWRGARTDTQYF. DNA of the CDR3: TGTGCCAGCAGCTGGCGGGGGGCTCGCACAGATACGCAGTATTTT.

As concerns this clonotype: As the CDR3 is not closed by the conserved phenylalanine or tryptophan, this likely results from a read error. CDR3 in DNA: TGTGCCAGCAGTCATCGAGAGGGACCAGATACGCAGTATTCT. Its translation: CASSHREGPDTQYS. This chain uses TRBV12-3 or TRBV12-4 with TRBJ2-3; either TRBD1 or TRBD2 may supply D (5 bases each). The CDR3 loop spans 14 amino acids. V was clipped by 5 bases and J by 4 bases, with 13 bases between them.

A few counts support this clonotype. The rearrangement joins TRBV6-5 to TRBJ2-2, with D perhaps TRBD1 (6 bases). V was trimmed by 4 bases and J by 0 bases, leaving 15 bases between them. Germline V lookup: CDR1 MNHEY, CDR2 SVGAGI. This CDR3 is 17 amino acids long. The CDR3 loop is CASSLKATGPNTGELFF. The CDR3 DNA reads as TGTGCCAGCAGTTTGAAGGCGACAGGCCCGAACACCGGGGAGCTGTTTTTT.

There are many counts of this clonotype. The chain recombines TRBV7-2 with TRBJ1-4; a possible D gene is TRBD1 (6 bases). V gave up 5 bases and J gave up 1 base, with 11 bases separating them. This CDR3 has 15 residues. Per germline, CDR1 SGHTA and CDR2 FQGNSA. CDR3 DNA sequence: TGTGCCAGCAGCCCCCCAGGGGTAACTAATGAAAAACTGTTTTTT. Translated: CASSPPGVTNEKLFF.

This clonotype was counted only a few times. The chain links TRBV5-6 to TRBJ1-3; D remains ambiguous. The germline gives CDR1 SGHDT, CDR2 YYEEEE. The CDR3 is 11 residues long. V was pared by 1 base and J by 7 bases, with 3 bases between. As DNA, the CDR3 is TGTGCCAGCAGCTTGAGGAACACCATATATTTT. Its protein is CASSLRNTIYF.

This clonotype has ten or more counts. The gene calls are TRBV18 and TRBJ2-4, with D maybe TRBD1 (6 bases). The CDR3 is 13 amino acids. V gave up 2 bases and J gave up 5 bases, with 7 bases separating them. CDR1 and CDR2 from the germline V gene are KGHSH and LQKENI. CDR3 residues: CASSPSGENIQYF. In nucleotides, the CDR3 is TGTGCCAGCTCACCATCAGGGGAAAACATTCAGTACTTC.

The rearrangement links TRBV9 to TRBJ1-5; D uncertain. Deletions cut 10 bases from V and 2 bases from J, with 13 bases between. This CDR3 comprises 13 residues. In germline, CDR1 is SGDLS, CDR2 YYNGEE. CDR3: CAWSTVRNQPQHF. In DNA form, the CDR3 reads TGTGCCTGGAGTACAGTCCGCAATCAGCCCCAGCATTTT.

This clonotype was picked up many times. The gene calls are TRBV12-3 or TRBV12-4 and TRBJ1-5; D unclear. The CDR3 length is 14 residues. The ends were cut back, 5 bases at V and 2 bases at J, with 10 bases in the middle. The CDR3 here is CASSLKGGNQPQHF. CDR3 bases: TGTGCCAGCAGTCTGAAGGGAGGCAATCAGCCCCAGCATTTT.

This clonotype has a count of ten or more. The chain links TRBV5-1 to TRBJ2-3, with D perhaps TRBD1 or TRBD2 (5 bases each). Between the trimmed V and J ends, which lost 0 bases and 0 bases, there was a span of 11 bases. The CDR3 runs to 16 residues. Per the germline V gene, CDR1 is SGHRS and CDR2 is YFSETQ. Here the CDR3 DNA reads TGCGCCAGCAGCTTGGAACCCGGGGCCAGCACAGATACGCAGTATTTT. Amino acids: CASSLEPGASTDTQYF.

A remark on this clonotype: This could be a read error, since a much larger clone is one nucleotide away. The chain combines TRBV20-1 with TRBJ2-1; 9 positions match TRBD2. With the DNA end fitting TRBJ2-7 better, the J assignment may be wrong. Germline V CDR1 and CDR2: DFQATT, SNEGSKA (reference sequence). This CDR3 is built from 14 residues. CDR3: CRAIGRGGYNEQYF. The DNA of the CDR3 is TGCAGAGCGATCGGGCGGGGGGGCTACAATGAGCAGTACTTC.